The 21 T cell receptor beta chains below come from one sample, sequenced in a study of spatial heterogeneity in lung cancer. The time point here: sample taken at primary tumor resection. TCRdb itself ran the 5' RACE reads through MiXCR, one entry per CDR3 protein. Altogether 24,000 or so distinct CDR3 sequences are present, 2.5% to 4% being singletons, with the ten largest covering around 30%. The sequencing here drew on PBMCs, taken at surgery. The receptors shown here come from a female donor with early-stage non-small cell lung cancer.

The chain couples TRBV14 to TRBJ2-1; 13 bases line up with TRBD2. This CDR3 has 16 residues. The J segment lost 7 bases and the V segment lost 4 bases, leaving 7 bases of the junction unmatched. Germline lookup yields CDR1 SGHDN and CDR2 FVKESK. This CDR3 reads CASSPITSGRGNEQFF. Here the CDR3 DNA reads TGTGCCAGCAGCCCCATTACTAGCGGGAGGGGGAATGAGCAGTTCTTC.

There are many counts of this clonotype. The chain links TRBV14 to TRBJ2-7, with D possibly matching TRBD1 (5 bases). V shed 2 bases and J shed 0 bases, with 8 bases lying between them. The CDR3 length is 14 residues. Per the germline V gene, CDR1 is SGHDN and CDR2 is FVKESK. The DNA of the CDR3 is TGTGCCAGCAGCCAATACAGGAACTCCTACGAGCAGTACTTC. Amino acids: CASSQYRNSYEQYF.

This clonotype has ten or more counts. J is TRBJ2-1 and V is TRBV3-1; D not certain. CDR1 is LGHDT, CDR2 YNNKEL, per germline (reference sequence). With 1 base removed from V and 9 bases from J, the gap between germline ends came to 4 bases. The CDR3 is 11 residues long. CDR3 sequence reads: CASSQAGEQFF. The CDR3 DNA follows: TGTGCCAGCAGCCAAGCTGGTGAGCAGTTCTTC.

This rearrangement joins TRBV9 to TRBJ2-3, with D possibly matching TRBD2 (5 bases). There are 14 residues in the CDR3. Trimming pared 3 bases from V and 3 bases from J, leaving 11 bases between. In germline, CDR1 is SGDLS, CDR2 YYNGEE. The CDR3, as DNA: TGTGCCAGCAGCGCCCCGACTATGACAGATACGCAGTATTTT. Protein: CASSAPTMTDTQYF.

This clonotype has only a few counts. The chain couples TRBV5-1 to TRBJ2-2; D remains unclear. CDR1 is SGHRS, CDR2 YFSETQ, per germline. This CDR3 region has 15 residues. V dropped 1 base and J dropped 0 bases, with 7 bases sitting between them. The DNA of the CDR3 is TGCGCCAGCAGCTTGAACGGAGCGAACACCGGGGAGCTGTTTTTT. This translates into CASSLNGANTGELFF.

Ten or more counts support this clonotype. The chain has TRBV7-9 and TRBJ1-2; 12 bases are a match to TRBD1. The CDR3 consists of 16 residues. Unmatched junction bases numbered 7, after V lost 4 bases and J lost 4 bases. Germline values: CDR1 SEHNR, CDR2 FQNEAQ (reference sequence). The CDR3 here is CASSYWDRGQGYGYTF. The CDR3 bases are TGTGCCAGCAGCTACTGGGACAGGGGGCAAGGCTATGGCTACACCTTC.

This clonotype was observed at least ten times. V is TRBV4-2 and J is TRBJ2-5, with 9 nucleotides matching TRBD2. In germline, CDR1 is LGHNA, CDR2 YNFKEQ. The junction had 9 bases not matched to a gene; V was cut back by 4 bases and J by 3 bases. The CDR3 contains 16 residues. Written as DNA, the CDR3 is TGTGCCAGCAGCCGGTCGACTAGCGGAAAAAAAGAGACCCAGTACTTC. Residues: CASSRSTSGKKETQYF.

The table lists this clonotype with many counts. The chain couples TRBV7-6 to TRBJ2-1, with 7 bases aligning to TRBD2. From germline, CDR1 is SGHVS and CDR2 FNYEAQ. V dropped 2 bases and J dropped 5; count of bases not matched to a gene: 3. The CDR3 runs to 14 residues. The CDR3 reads CASSLRAGDNEQFF. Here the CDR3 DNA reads TGTGCCAGCAGCTTAAGGGCGGGGGACAATGAGCAGTTCTTC. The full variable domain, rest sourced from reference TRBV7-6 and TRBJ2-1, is GAGVSQSPRYKVTKRGQDVALRCDPISGHVSLYWYRQALGQGPEFLTYFNYEAQQDKSGLPNDRFSAERPEGSISTLTIQRTEQRDSAMYRCASSLRAGDNEQFFGPGTRLTVL.

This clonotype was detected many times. The CDR3 DNA is TGTGCCAGCTACCACGGTGGTCGGGGACTAGCGATTTCCTACGAGCAGTACTTC. Protein product: CASYHGGRGLAISYEQYF. The rearrangement joins TRBV6-2 or TRBV6-3 to TRBJ2-7; 10 bases agree with TRBD2. The CDR3 spans 18 residues. Germline V gives CDR1 MNHEY, CDR2 SVGEGT. The V gene end was trimmed by 8 bases and the J gene end by 1 base; junction bases not matched to a gene: 17.

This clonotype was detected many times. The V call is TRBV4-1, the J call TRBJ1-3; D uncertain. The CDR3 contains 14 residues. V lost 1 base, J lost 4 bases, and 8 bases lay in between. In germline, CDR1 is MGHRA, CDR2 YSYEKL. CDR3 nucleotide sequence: TGCGCCAGCAGCCAAGTGACCCGGGGAAACACCATATATTTT. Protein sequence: CASSQVTRGNTIYF.

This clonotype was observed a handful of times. DNA of the CDR3: TGTGCCAGCAGCAGACAGGGGAACACCGGGGAGCTGTTTTTT. Translating it yields CASSRQGNTGELFF. The V gene is TRBV3-1, the J gene TRBJ2-2; 7 bases align to TRBD1. The CDR3 is 14 amino acids. CDR1 and CDR2 (germline): LGHDT, YNNKEL (reference sequence). V lost 5 bases to trimming and J lost 1 base; unmatched junction nucleotides: 1.

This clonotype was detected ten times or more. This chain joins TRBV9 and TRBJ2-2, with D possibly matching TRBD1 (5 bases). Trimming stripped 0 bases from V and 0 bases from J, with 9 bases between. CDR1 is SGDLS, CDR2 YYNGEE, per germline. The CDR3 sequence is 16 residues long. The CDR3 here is CASSVGPGTNTGELFF. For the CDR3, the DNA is TGTGCCAGCAGCGTAGGTCCAGGGACGAACACCGGGGAGCTGTTTTTT.

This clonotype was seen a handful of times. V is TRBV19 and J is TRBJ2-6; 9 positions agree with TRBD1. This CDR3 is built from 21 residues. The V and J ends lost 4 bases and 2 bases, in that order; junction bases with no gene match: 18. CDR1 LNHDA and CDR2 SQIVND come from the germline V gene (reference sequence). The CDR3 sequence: CASSTRSLLTGGLTGANVLTF. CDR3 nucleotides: TGTGCCAGTAGTACCCGTAGCCTTTTGACAGGGGGACTTACTGGGGCCAACGTCCTGACTTTC.

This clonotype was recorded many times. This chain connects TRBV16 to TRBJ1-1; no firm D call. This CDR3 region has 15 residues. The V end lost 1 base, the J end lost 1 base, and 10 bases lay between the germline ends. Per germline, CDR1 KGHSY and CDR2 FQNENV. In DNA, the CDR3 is TGTGCCAGCAGCCAATTATCCAGGAGGAACACTGAAGCTTTCTTT. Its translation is CASSQLSRRNTEAFF.

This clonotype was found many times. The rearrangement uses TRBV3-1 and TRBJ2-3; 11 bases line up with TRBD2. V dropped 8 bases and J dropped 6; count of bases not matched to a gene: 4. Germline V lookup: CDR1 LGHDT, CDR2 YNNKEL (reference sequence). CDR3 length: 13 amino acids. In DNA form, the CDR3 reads TGTGCCAGCGGAACTAGCGGGAGTGATACGCAGTATTTT. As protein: CASGTSGSDTQYF.

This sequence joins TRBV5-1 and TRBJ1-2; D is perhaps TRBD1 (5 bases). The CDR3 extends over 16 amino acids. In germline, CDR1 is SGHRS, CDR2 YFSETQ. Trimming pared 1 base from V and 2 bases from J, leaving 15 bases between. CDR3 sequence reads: CASSLPRGGLNYGYTF. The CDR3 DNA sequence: TGCGCCAGCAGCTTGCCCCGGGGGGGACTAAACTATGGCTACACCTTC. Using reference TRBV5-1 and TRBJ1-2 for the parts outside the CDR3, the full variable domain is KAGVTQTPRYLIKTRGQQVTLSCSPISGHRSVSWYQQTPGQGLQFLFEYFSETQRNKGNFPGRFSGRQFSNSRSEMNVSTLELGDSALYLCASSLPRGGLNYGYTFGSGTRLTVV.

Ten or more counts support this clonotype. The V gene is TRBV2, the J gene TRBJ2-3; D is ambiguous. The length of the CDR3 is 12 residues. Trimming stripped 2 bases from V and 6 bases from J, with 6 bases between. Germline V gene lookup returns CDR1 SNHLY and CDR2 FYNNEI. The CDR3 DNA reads TGTGCCAGCAGTGAACTGGGTGATACGCAGTATTTT. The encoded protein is CASSELGDTQYF.

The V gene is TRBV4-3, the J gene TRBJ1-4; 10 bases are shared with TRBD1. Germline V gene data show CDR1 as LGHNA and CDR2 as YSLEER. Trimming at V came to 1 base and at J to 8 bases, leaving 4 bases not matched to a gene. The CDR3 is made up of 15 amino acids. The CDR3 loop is CASSQGTGGVEKLFF. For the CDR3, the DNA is TGCGCCAGCAGCCAAGGGACAGGGGGTGTAGAAAAACTGTTTTTT.

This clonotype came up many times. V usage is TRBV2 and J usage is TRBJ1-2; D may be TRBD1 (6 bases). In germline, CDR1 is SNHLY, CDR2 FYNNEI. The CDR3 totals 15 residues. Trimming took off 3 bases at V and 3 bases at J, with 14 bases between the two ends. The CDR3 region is CASSDPGGADYGYTF. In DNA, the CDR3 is TGTGCCAGCAGTGATCCCGGGGGGGCCGACTATGGCTACACCTTC.

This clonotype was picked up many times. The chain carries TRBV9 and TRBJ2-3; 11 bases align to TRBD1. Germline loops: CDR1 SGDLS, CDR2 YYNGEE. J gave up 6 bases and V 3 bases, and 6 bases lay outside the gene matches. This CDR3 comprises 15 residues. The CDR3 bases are TGTGCCAGCAGCGCGGGGACAGGGGGTTGGGATACGCAGTATTTT. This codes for CASSAGTGGWDTQYF.

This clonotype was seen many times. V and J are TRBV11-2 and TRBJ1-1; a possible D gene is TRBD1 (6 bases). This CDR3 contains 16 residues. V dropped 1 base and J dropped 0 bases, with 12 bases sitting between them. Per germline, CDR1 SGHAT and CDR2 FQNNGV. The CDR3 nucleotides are TGTGCCAGCAGCTTAGGGGGGCGCAGCATGAACACTGAAGCTTTCTTT. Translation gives CASSLGGRSMNTEAFF.